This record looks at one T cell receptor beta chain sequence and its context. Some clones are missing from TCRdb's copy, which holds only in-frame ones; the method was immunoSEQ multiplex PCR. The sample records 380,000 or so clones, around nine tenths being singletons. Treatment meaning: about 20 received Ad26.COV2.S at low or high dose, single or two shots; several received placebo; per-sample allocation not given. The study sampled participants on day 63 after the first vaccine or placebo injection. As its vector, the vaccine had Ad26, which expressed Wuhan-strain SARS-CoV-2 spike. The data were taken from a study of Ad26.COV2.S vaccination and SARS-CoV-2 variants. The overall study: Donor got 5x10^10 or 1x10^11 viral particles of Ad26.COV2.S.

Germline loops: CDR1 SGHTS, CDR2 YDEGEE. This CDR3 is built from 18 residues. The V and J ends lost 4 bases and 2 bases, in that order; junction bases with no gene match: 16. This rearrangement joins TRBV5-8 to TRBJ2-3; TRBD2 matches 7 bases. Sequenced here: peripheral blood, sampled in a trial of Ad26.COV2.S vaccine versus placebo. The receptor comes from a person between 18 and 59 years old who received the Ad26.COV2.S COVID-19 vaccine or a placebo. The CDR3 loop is CASSRGRAARSTTDTQYF. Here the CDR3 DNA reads TGTGCCAGCAGCCGTGGGAGGGCGGCGCGGAGCACCACAGATACGCAGTATTTT.